The 5 T cell receptor beta chains reported below all come from one sample, sequenced in a study of graft-versus-host responses after intestinal transplantation. Clones were sequenced by immunoSEQ multiplex PCR, and TCRdb holds only the in-frame ones, with some missing. In the table there are approximately 90,000 clones, under 95% of which are singletons. These TCRs are of unknown antigen specificity. The starting material was unstimulated CD8+ T cells sorted from spleen or lymph node cells, obtained before intestinal transplant. These TCRs come from a human donor who received an intestinal transplant.

The V and J genes are TRBV2 and TRBJ2-3; D call uncertain. Germline V gives CDR1 SNHLY, CDR2 FYNNEI. The CDR3 consists of 14 residues. V gave up 3 bases and J gave up 3 bases, with 10 bases separating them. CDR3 bases: TGTGCCAGCAGTGACCTAGTTGGGACAGATACGCAGTATTTT. Its translation: CASSDLVGTDTQYF.

This sequence joins TRBV5-1 and TRBJ2-2, with 11 positions matching TRBD2. V lost 0 bases to trimming and J lost 1 base; unmatched junction nucleotides: 5. Germline values: CDR1 SGHRS, CDR2 YFSETQ. The CDR3 runs to 18 residues. This CDR3 is CASSLDSGLAENTGELFF. CDR3 in DNA: TGCGCCAGCAGCTTGGATTCGGGACTAGCGGAGAACACCGGGGAGCTGTTTTTT.

The chain carries TRBV2 and TRBJ2-3, with 8 bases identical to TRBD1. The CDR3 contains 17 residues. CDR1 and CDR2 from the germline V gene are SNHLY and FYNNEI. Trimming at V came to 2 bases and at J to 3 bases, leaving 10 bases not matched to a gene. The CDR3 DNA reads TGTGCCAGCAGTGAATGGGCCCCAGGGGGCGGGACAGATACGCAGTATTTT. Translated: CASSEWAPGGGTDTQYF.

The chain carries TRBV7-9 and TRBJ2-7; 7 bases are a match to TRBD1. The V and J ends lost 5 bases and 5 bases, in that order; junction bases with no gene match: 12. The CDR3 is 15 residues long. CDR1 is SEHNR, CDR2 FQNEAQ, per germline (reference sequence). CDR3: CASSQGQTGPHEQYF. Written as DNA, the CDR3 is TGTGCCAGCAGCCAGGGTCAGACAGGGCCCCACGAGCAGTACTTC.

This chain links TRBV7-8 with TRBJ1-5, with D possibly being TRBD1 (6 bases). The V gene lost 0 bases and the J gene lost 5 bases, with 11 bases spanning the gap. Per the germline V gene, CDR1 is SGHVS and CDR2 is FQNEAQ. The CDR3 extends over 15 amino acids. The CDR3 DNA follows: TGTGCCAGCAGCTTAGCTACAGGGAACGATCAGCCCCAGCATTTT. Translating gives CASSLATGNDQPQHF.